One and the same sample provided the 25 T cell receptor beta chains below, sequenced in a study of blood T cells in healthy people across ages. It was with a sample-barcoded 5' primer and a J-beta primer mix that a second PCR of about 6 to 12 cycles was run. MiXCR, run by TCRdb on the 5' RACE reads, gives a single entry per CDR3 protein. The repertoire consists of approximately 800,000 distinct CDR3 sequences, with approximately 25% occurring once and the leading ten covering roughly 3.8%. The sample also formed part of further work on T cells of mothers and their children.

Sequences were obtained from blood. Receptors were obtained from a boy younger than 18 in good health.

The V call is TRBV7-2, the J call TRBJ2-7; 7 nucleotides match TRBD2. This CDR3 comprises 14 residues. Germline-derived CDR1 and CDR2 are SGHTA and FQGNSA. The trim removed 5 bases at V and 6 bases at J, leaving 10 bases unmatched. This CDR3 is CASSLGGVFTEQYF. As DNA, the CDR3 is TGTGCCAGCAGCCTGGGGGGGGTTTTCACCGAGCAGTACTTC.

This clonotype was found a few times. This rearrangement joins TRBV5-1 to TRBJ1-1; D unresolved. This CDR3 comprises 13 residues. Trimming stripped 4 bases from V and 9 bases from J, with 16 bases between. Germline V CDR1 and CDR2: SGHRS, YFSETQ. Written as DNA, the CDR3 is TGCGCCAGCAGCGAAACGCCCGACGAAAAAGCTTTCTTT. This codes for CASSETPDEKAFF.

The V and J genes are TRBV21-1 and TRBJ2-3; no DNA check was done on the table's D call, TRBD1. TRBV21-1 is classified as a pseudogene. This CDR3 has 16 residues. Written as DNA, the CDR3 is TGTGCCAGCAGCAAACTTGGCGGGAGGACAGGGGGCTTTGGGTATTTT. Its translation: CASSKLGGRTGGFGYF.

This clonotype turned up a few times. The rearrangement joins TRBV12-3 or TRBV12-4 to TRBJ1-5; weak D call: TRBD1 (6 bases). This CDR3 is built from 16 residues. The germline V and J ends were trimmed by 2 bases and 1 base, with 12 bases remaining between them. The CDR3 loop is CASSLRAGESNQPQHF. The CDR3 coding sequence is TGTGCCAGCAGTTTAAGGGCAGGGGAGAGCAATCAGCCCCAGCATTTT.

The chain joins TRBV3-1 to TRBJ2-5; TRBD1 is a possible D gene (6 bases). The length of the CDR3 is 16 residues. V was trimmed by 0 bases and J by 2 bases, leaving 13 bases between them. Germline V gene sequence: CDR1 LGHDT, CDR2 YNNKEL (reference sequence). Here the CDR3 DNA reads TGTGCCAGCAGCCAAGATTCAGGGGCCCCACAAGAGACCCAGTACTTC. This sequence encodes CASSQDSGAPQETQYF.

The genes are TRBV28 and TRBJ1-1; a weak D match, TRBD1 (6 bases). Germline lookup yields CDR1 MDHEN and CDR2 SYDVKM. V was clipped by 5 bases and J by 0 bases, with 13 bases between them. The CDR3 consists of 15 residues. The CDR3: CASSLPDSMNTEAFF. In DNA form, the CDR3 reads TGTGCCAGCAGTCTACCGGACAGTATGAACACTGAAGCTTTCTTT.

This rearrangement joins TRBV27 to TRBJ1-2, with TRBD1 identical over 9 bases. This CDR3 region has 15 residues. CDR1 and CDR2 (germline): MNHEY, SMNVEV (reference sequence). The V gene end was trimmed by 0 bases and the J gene end by 8 bases; junction bases not matched to a gene: 7. DNA for the CDR3: TGTGCCAGCAGTTTATCGCACAGGGACAGGGAAGGCTACACCTTC. Amino acids: CASSLSHRDREGYTF.

This clonotype has only a few counts. In DNA form, the CDR3 reads TGTGCCAGCAGTTACTCGGGACAGGGGTTTGATTCCACTGAAGCTTTCTTT. Protein product: CASSYSGQGFDSTEAFF. V is TRBV6-5 and J is TRBJ1-1; 10 nucleotides line up with TRBD1. CDR1 and CDR2 from the germline V gene are MNHEY and SVGAGI. V lost 0 bases, J lost 4 bases, and 8 bases stayed unmatched. This CDR3 comprises 17 residues.

This clonotype was seen more than once but under ten times. This sequence joins TRBV4-3 and TRBJ2-7; TRBD2 might be the D (7 bases). The germline V gene encodes CDR1 LGHNA and CDR2 YSLEER. V gave up 0 bases and J gave up 2 bases, with 17 bases separating them. This CDR3 region has 17 residues. Written as DNA, the CDR3 is TGCGCCAGCAGCCAAGAATGGGGGGGAGGGGGAGCCTACGAGCAGTACTTC. This translates into CASSQEWGGGGAYEQYF.

The rearrangement links TRBV9 to TRBJ2-4, with 7 bases identical to TRBD1. Germline trimming cut 0 bases from V and 6 bases from J; bases unmatched to any gene: 3. The germline CDR1 and CDR2 sequences are SGDLS and YYNGEE. There are 14 residues in the CDR3. The CDR3 protein is CASSVGGGVNIQYF. CDR3 DNA: TGTGCCAGCAGCGTAGGAGGGGGCGTAAACATTCAGTACTTC.

V is TRBV2 and J is TRBJ2-5, with 7 positions matching TRBD1. The J call may be wrong; the DNA end is better matched by TRBJ2-7. The CDR3 runs 13 residues. CDR1 and CDR2 (germline): SNHLY, FYNNEI. CDR3 bases: TGTGCCAGCAGTGATGGGGACAGATACGAGCAGTACTTC. This encodes CASSDGDRYEQYF.

This chain links TRBV20-1 with TRBJ1-4; 8 nucleotides agree with TRBD1. Per germline, CDR1 DFQATT and CDR2 SNEGSKA (reference sequence). The V segment lost 1 base and the J segment 5 bases; nucleotides outside the gene matches: 9. The CDR3 sequence is 16 residues long. The CDR3 DNA sequence: TGCAGTGCTAGAGGACAGGGGCCGGGGACGAATGAAAAACTGTTTTTT. Encoded protein: CSARGQGPGTNEKLFF.

This chain uses TRBV4-3 with TRBJ1-2; D not certain. The CDR3 loop spans 14 amino acids. Germline assignment: CDR1 LGHNA and CDR2 YSLEER. V was clipped by 2 bases and J by 5 bases, with 12 bases between them. The CDR3 protein is CASSQNGKTYGYTF. The CDR3 DNA reads TGCGCCAGCAGCCAAAATGGCAAGACTTATGGCTACACCTTC.

The J gene is TRBJ2-1, the V gene TRBV28; weak D call: TRBD1 (7 bases). Deletions cut 0 bases from V and 6 bases from J, with 12 bases between. Germline V lookup: CDR1 MDHEN, CDR2 SYDVKM. The CDR3 consists of 15 residues. The CDR3 DNA sequence: TGTGCCAGCAGTTTATGGACAGGGAGGTCCAATGAGCAGTTCTTC. Its protein is CASSLWTGRSNEQFF.

The chain uses TRBV4-2 and TRBJ2-7; 12 bases line up with TRBD2. The CDR3 is 16 amino acids. V lost 0 bases to trimming and J lost 3 bases; unmatched junction nucleotides: 3. Per germline, CDR1 LGHNA and CDR2 YNFKEQ. CDR3 region: CASSQEGLAGLYEQYF. The CDR3 DNA sequence: TGTGCCAGCAGCCAAGAGGGACTAGCGGGTCTCTACGAGCAGTACTTC.

The V call is TRBV29-1, the J call TRBJ2-5; D is ambiguous. The J call may be in error: the DNA end matches TRBJ2-7 better. The CDR3 runs to 13 residues. CDR1 SQVTM and CDR2 ANQGSEA come from the germline V gene. DNA for the CDR3: TGCAGCGTTCCCTCGGGTATCGGTTACGAGCAGTACTTC. It translates to CSVPSGIGYEQYF.

The chain links TRBV28 to TRBJ1-1, with D unclear. V dropped 6 bases and J dropped 2 bases, with 7 bases sitting between them. Germline V gene lookup returns CDR1 MDHEN and CDR2 SYDVKM. The CDR3 has 12 residues. Here the CDR3 reads CASRSTNTEAFF. CDR3 DNA sequence: TGTGCCAGCAGGTCTACTAACACTGAAGCTTTCTTT.

This clonotype was found a few times. The chain links TRBV16 to TRBJ2-5; no reliable D call. Germline values: CDR1 KGHSY, CDR2 FQNENV. The CDR3 contains 13 residues. Trimming took off 0 bases at V and 3 bases at J, with 5 bases between the two ends. Here the CDR3 reads CASSQSAEETQYF. Here the CDR3 DNA reads TGTGCCAGCAGCCAATCTGCAGAAGAGACCCAGTACTTC.

The chain couples TRBV12-3 or TRBV12-4 to TRBJ2-2; 10 positions agree with TRBD1. The CDR3 consists of 17 residues. The trim removed 5 bases at V and 5 bases at J, leaving 11 bases unmatched. The DNA of the CDR3 is TGTGCCAGCAGTCCAGACCCCCGGGACAGGGGAACCGGGGAGCTGTTTTTT. Translation: CASSPDPRDRGTGELFF.

The V and J genes are TRBV4-3 and TRBJ2-5; the D gene could be TRBD1 or TRBD2 (5 bases each). Between the trimmed V and J ends, which lost 0 bases and 5 bases, there was a span of 10 bases. Germline values: CDR1 LGHNA, CDR2 YSLEER. This CDR3 spans 14 amino acids. The chain's CDR3 is CASSQEGVGETQYF. The CDR3, as DNA: TGCGCCAGCAGCCAAGAGGGGGTCGGGGAGACCCAGTACTTC.

This clonotype was seen more than once but under ten times. The V gene is TRBV19, the J gene TRBJ1-1, with a possible D match to TRBD1 (5 bases). The CDR3 is 14 residues long. The V gene's germline CDR1 is LNHDA and CDR2 SQIVND (reference sequence). Trimming took 1 base from V and 0 from J, leaving 6 bases between them. The CDR3, as DNA: TGTGCCAGTAGTATAGGGGGACTGAACACTGAAGCTTTCTTT. Its protein is CASSIGGLNTEAFF.

This clonotype appeared a few times. The chain is built from TRBV6-5 and TRBJ2-7, with D uncertain. The V gene lost 2 bases and the J gene lost 0 bases, with 8 bases spanning the gap. Per the germline V gene, CDR1 is MNHEY and CDR2 is SVGAGI. The CDR3 has 14 residues. CDR3 in amino acids: CASSYQRSSYEQYF. The CDR3 coding sequence is TGTGCCAGCAGTTACCAGAGGAGCTCCTACGAGCAGTACTTC.

In the case of this clonotype: A much bigger clone sits one base away, suggesting this may be a read error. The chain has TRBV6-2 or TRBV6-3 and TRBJ2-6, with 8 bases matching TRBD1. The CDR3 extends over 16 amino acids. CDR1 MNHEY and CDR2 SVGEGT come from the germline V gene. The CDR3 sequence is CASSFTGGSGDNVLTF. The CDR3 DNA reads TGTGCCAGCTCGTTCACAGGGGGTTCTGGGGACAACGTCCTGACTTTC.

The V call is TRBV29-1, the J call TRBJ2-1, with 7 nucleotides matching TRBD2. This CDR3 spans 15 amino acids. CDR1 is SQVTM and CDR2 is ANQGSEA in the germline V gene. Trimming removed 2 bases from V and 1 base from J; junction bases left unmatched: 5. CDR3 sequence (DNA): TGCAGCGTTGAATGGGTACTAGCGTCCTACAATGAGCAGTTCTTC. Protein product: CSVEWVLASYNEQFF.

The sample holds a few counts of this clonotype. The V gene is TRBV29-1, the J gene TRBJ2-7, with D tentatively TRBD1 or TRBD2 (5 bases each). Germline loops: CDR1 SQVTM, CDR2 ANQGSEA. V was trimmed by 5 bases and J by 2 bases, leaving 13 bases between them. The CDR3 sequence is 13 residues long. CDR3 in amino acids: CSVRGYGTYEQYF. The CDR3 nucleotides read TGCAGCGTTAGGGGTTACGGGACCTACGAGCAGTACTTC.